Listed here are 16 T cell receptor beta chains from one sample, sequenced in a study of cytomegalovirus exposure and HLA in healthy donors. In the PCR, 60 Vbeta and 13 Jbeta primers were used. Profiling relied on immunoSEQ multiplex PCR, and the TCRdb table lists in-frame clones only, not all of them. The repertoire holds around 150,000 clones, with 70% to 85% as singletons. Material: PBMCs. Receptor source: a man aged 30 to 45 in good health and CMV-seropositive.

The chain couples TRBV27 to TRBJ2-7; D might be TRBD2 (7 bases). The V gene's germline CDR1 is MNHEY and CDR2 SMNVEV (reference sequence). Trimming removed 6 bases from V and 6 bases from J, with 18 bases in between. This CDR3 region has 14 residues. The CDR3 region is CASSLMGGRGEQYF. CDR3 coding DNA: TGTGCCAGCAGCCTAATGGGGGGGCGCGGCGAGCAGTACTTC.

CDR3 DNA sequence: TGTGCCAGCAGCTATCGGACATCCGCAAAAGTTGAAGCTTTCTTT. This gives the protein CASSYRTSAKVEAFF. The chain carries TRBV11-1 and TRBJ1-1, with D possibly TRBD1 on 5 matching bases. The ends were cut back, 4 bases at V and 7 bases at J, with 19 bases in the middle. The CDR3 extends over 15 amino acids. Germline CDR1 is SGHAT and CDR2 is FQDESV (reference sequence).

The gene calls are TRBV4-3 and TRBJ2-1; D ambiguous. Germline V lookup: CDR1 LGHNA, CDR2 YSLEER. The CDR3 length is 16 residues. V was cut by 1 base and J by 0 bases, with 10 bases left in between. CDR3 DNA sequence: TGCGCCAGCAGCCAAGGAGCGCAGAGCTCCTACAATGAGCAGTTCTTC. The encoded protein is CASSQGAQSSYNEQFF.

The gene calls are TRBV7-9 and TRBJ2-7; no firm D call. Germline V CDR1 and CDR2: SEHNR, FQNEAQ (reference sequence). Trimming pared 5 bases from V and 2 bases from J, leaving 16 bases between. This CDR3 region has 15 residues. CDR3 in amino acids: CASSNFLSVAYEQYF. CDR3 sequence (DNA): TGTGCCAGCAGCAATTTTTTGAGCGTAGCCTACGAGCAGTACTTC.

V and J are TRBV6-1 and TRBJ2-7; 8 bases fit TRBD1. Germline loops: CDR1 MNHNS, CDR2 SASEGT. The CDR3 sequence is 16 residues long. V dropped 4 bases and J dropped 1; count of bases not matched to a gene: 9. Here the CDR3 reads CASSGGRGTGSYEQYF. In nucleotides, the CDR3 is TGTGCCAGCAGTGGGGGCCGCGGGACAGGTTCCTACGAGCAGTACTTC.

The CDR3 reads CASSVTGGAEAFF. CDR3 bases: TGTGCCAGCAGCGTGACAGGGGGGGCTGAAGCTTTCTTT. V is TRBV7-3 and J is TRBJ1-1; 9 bases are shared with TRBD1. CDR1 is SGHTA, CDR2 FQGTGA, per germline. The V gene end was trimmed by 5 bases and the J gene end by 6 bases; junction bases not matched to a gene: 4. The CDR3 extends over 13 amino acids.

CDR3 bases: TGTGCCAGCAGTTCGGGACAGGGTACTGAAAAACTGTTTTTT. This encodes CASSSGQGTEKLFF. The rearrangement links TRBV6-6 to TRBJ1-4; TRBD1 matches at 9 bases. This CDR3 is 14 amino acids long. Trimming removed 4 bases from V and 7 bases from J; junction bases left unmatched: 4. The germline CDR1 and CDR2 sequences are MNHNY and SVGAGI (reference sequence).

The genes are TRBV18 and TRBJ2-1; 12 nucleotides line up with TRBD2. The trim removed 4 bases at V and 4 bases at J, leaving 5 bases unmatched. CDR3 length: 16 amino acids. Germline V gene lookup returns CDR1 KGHSH and CDR2 LQKENI. The CDR3 sequence is CASSLTSGGRYNEQFF. In DNA, the CDR3 is TGTGCCAGCTCACTGACTAGCGGGGGCCGTTACAATGAGCAGTTCTTC.

The V gene is TRBV14, the J gene TRBJ2-7; 7 nucleotides line up with TRBD1. The V gene end was trimmed by 3 bases and the J gene end by 4 bases; junction bases not matched to a gene: 6. This CDR3 contains 14 residues. Germline V CDR1 and CDR2: SGHDN, FVKESK. DNA of the CDR3: TGTGCCAGCAGCCACCTACGGGACAGTTACGAGCAGTACTTC. Encoded protein: CASSHLRDSYEQYF.

V is TRBV28 and J is TRBJ1-5; D is possibly TRBD1 (6 bases). The CDR3 has 14 amino acids. The germline CDR1 and CDR2 sequences are MDHEN and SYDVKM. The germline V and J ends were trimmed by 6 bases and 7 bases, with 16 bases remaining between them. The CDR3 DNA reads as TGTGCCAGCAGCTCCCCAGGGGTCCACCAGCCCCAGCATTTT. Translation gives CASSSPGVHQPQHF. Supplemented by reference TRBV28 and TRBJ1-5, the full variable domain reads DVKVTQSSRYLVKRTGEKVFLECVQDMDHENMFWYRQDPGLGLRLIYFSYDVKMKEKGDIPEGYSVSREKKERFSLILESASTNQTSMYLCASSSPGVHQPQHFGDGTRLSIL.

This clone came up a few times. CDR3 in amino acids: CAIGGTGMNTEAFF. The DNA of the CDR3 is TGTGCCATCGGTGGGACAGGGATGAACACTGAAGCTTTCTTT. This sequence joins TRBV10-3 and TRBJ1-1, with TRBD1 matching 9 bases. Germline-derived CDR1 and CDR2 are ENHRY and SYGVKD. This CDR3 is built from 14 residues. The junction had 4 bases not matched to a gene; V was cut back by 8 bases and J by 0 bases.

This sequence joins TRBV15 and TRBJ1-1; possibly TRBD1 for D (6 bases). The CDR3 totals 15 residues. V was trimmed by 4 bases and J by 5 bases, leaving 17 bases between them. The germline gives CDR1 LNHNV, CDR2 YYDKDF (reference sequence). Here the CDR3 reads CATSKEGGRVTEAFF. The CDR3 DNA is TGTGCCACCAGCAAGGAGGGGGGGCGGGTTACTGAAGCTTTCTTT. Complete variable domain (other parts from reference TRBV15 and TRBJ1-1): DAMVIQNPRYQVTQFGKPVTLSCSQTLNHNVMYWYQQKSSQAPKLLFHYYDKDFNNEADTPDNFQSRRPNTSFCFLDIRSPGLGDTAMYLCATSKEGGRVTEAFFGQGTRLTVV.

The rearrangement links TRBV7-3 to TRBJ2-1; 13 nucleotides agree with TRBD2. Germline values: CDR1 SGHTA, CDR2 FQGTGA. The CDR3 contains 15 residues. The V gene end was trimmed by 3 bases and the J gene end by 5 bases; junction bases not matched to a gene: 1. The CDR3 here is CASSFGLAGDNEQFF. DNA for the CDR3: TGTGCCAGCAGCTTCGGACTAGCGGGGGACAATGAGCAGTTCTTC.

This clone was recorded once. The rearrangement joins TRBV7-3 to TRBJ2-1, with 10 bases identical to TRBD1. With V trimmed by 4 bases and J by 4 bases, 4 bases remained unmatched. CDR1 SGHTA and CDR2 FQGTGA come from the germline V gene. This CDR3 comprises 15 residues. CDR3 in amino acids: CASSSGTGVYNEQFF. CDR3 sequence (DNA): TGTGCCAGCAGCTCCGGGACAGGGGTTTACAATGAGCAGTTCTTC. Full variable domain (missing parts from reference TRBV7-3 and TRBJ2-1): GAGVSQTPSNKVTEKGKYVELRCDPISGHTALYWYRQSLGQGPEFLIYFQGTGAADDSGLPNDRFFAVRPEGSVSTLKIQRTERGDSAVYLCASSSGTGVYNEQFFGPGTRLTVL.

The chain is built from TRBV2 and TRBJ2-5, with a weak D call TRBD1 (6 bases). The CDR3 totals 14 residues. Germline assignment: CDR1 SNHLY and CDR2 FYNNEI. Trimming stripped 3 bases from V and 4 bases from J, with 12 bases between. The CDR3 nucleotides are TGTGCCAGCAGTGACGGGACACGGGGAGAGACCCAGTACTTC. Translating it yields CASSDGTRGETQYF.

This CDR3 is CASSLAGQGVNEQFF. The CDR3 coding sequence is TGTGCCAGCAGCTTGGCAGGACAGGGGGTAAATGAGCAGTTCTTC. The chain is built from TRBV5-5 and TRBJ2-1; 10 nucleotides match TRBD1. The V gene's germline CDR1 is SGHKS and CDR2 YYEKEE (reference sequence). V was clipped by 0 bases and J by 7 bases; unmatched bases: 4. CDR3 length: 15 amino acids.